Below, 25 T cell receptor beta chains from the same sample are listed, as sequenced in a study of CD8 T cells in Susac syndrome. Random hexamers were used to reverse transcribe about 0.45 to 1 ug of RNA. Each CDR3 protein gets one entry after TCRdb re-called the immunoSEQ multiplex PCR reads with MiXCR. The sample contains about 140,000 distinct CDR3 sequences, 95% of which appear only once. Sequencing was done on a sample of CD4+ T cells from PBMCs. These TCRs come from a human donor with Susac syndrome.

The J gene is TRBJ2-1, the V gene TRBV20-1; maybe TRBD2 (6 bases). This CDR3 region has 13 residues. The germline V gene encodes CDR1 DFQATT and CDR2 SNEGSKA (reference sequence). Trimming took off 2 bases at V and 5 bases at J, with 10 bases between the two ends. The CDR3: CSARQGGNNEQFF. DNA for the CDR3: TGCAGTGCTAGACAGGGCGGGAACAATGAGCAGTTCTTC.

The genes are TRBV4-3 and TRBJ1-2; D uncertain. V dropped 7 bases and J dropped 0 bases, with 12 bases sitting between them. CDR1 is LGHNA, CDR2 YSLEER, per germline. The CDR3 loop spans 14 amino acids. As DNA, the CDR3 is TGCGCCAGCACCGAATCTACTACTAACTATGGCTACACCTTC. It specifies CASTESTTNYGYTF.

The J gene is TRBJ1-3, the V gene TRBV6-1, with 9 positions matching TRBD1. This CDR3 has 16 residues. Germline values: CDR1 MNHNS, CDR2 SASEGT. The trim removed 8 bases at V and 4 bases at J, leaving 12 bases unmatched. The CDR3 region is CASRRTGVFVGNTIYF. The CDR3 coding sequence is TGTGCCAGCCGAAGGACAGGGGTCTTCGTCGGAAACACCATATATTTT.

V gene TRBV30 combines with J gene TRBJ1-2; D unresolved. The CDR3 consists of 13 residues. V was pared by 5 bases and J by 0 bases, with 10 bases between. Per the germline V gene, CDR1 is GTSNPN and CDR2 is SVGIG (reference sequence). The CDR3 spells CAWYSEANYGYTF. The CDR3 DNA reads as TGTGCCTGGTACAGTGAAGCTAACTATGGCTACACCTTC.

The V gene is TRBV4-3, the J gene TRBJ2-7; no reliable D call. V lost 3 bases and J lost 6, with 12 bases in between. This CDR3 spans 13 amino acids. The V gene's germline CDR1 is LGHNA and CDR2 YSLEER. The CDR3 protein is CASSQEIGGEQYF. The CDR3 coding sequence is TGCGCCAGCAGCCAGGAAATAGGCGGCGAGCAGTACTTC.

The V gene is TRBV5-1, the J gene TRBJ2-5; possible D gene TRBD2, 6 bases. V was cut by 0 bases and J by 3 bases, with 15 bases left in between. This CDR3 is built from 16 residues. The germline V gene has CDR1 SGHRS and CDR2 YFSETQ. The DNA for the CDR3 is TGCGCCAGCAGCTTGGGACACGGGGACTCTAAAGAGACCCAGTACTTC. This gives the protein CASSLGHGDSKETQYF.

The chain has TRBV2 and TRBJ2-6, with 8 bases matching TRBD1. V was clipped by 6 bases and J by 18 bases; unmatched bases: 19. Germline V gene data show CDR1 as SNHLY and CDR2 as FYNNEI. The CDR3 loop spans 15 amino acids. The CDR3 DNA reads as TGTGCCAGCAGCCGGCAAAGGGGACAGGTGATAATCCCGACTTTC. This codes for CASSRQRGQVIIPTF.

V usage is TRBV18 and J usage is TRBJ2-5; TRBD1 agrees at 9 bases. Germline CDR1 reads KGHSH; CDR2 reads LQKENI. The CDR3 sequence is 15 residues long. V lost 6 bases to trimming and J lost 1 base; unmatched junction nucleotides: 6. CDR3 nucleotide sequence: TGTGCCAGCTCTTCCGGGACAGGGTTCCAAGAGACCCAGTACTTC. Translation gives CASSSGTGFQETQYF. The full variable domain, with the rest looked up from reference TRBV18 and TRBJ2-5, is NAGVMQNPRHLVRRRGQEARLRCSPMKGHSHVYWYRQLPEEGLKFMVYLQKENIIDESGMPKERFSAEFPKEGPSILRIQQVVRGDSAAYFCASSSGTGFQETQYFGPGTRLLVL.

This sequence joins TRBV20-1 and TRBJ2-1; D not certain. From germline, CDR1 is DFQATT and CDR2 SNEGSKA (reference sequence). V shed 3 bases and J shed 7 bases, with 4 bases lying between them. There are 10 residues in the CDR3. Here the CDR3 DNA reads TGCAGTGCTAGGATTAATGAGCAGTTCTTC. The encoded protein is CSARINEQFF.

In this sample, this clonotype turned up once. The rearrangement joins TRBV12-3 or TRBV12-4 to TRBJ2-5; no firm D call. Trimming shortened V by 2 bases and J by 3 bases, and 7 bases separated the two germline ends. The CDR3 runs to 13 residues. The CDR3 loop is CASSLFGKETQYF. CDR3 DNA sequence: TGTGCCAGCAGTTTATTCGGAAAAGAGACCCAGTACTTC.

The rearrangement uses TRBV5-1 and TRBJ2-1; possible D gene TRBD2, 6 bases. V lost 0 bases, J lost 8 bases, and 12 bases lay in between. The CDR3 contains 14 residues. In germline, CDR1 is SGHRS, CDR2 YFSETQ. CDR3 residues: CASSLGLAEDEQFF. CDR3 DNA: TGCGCCAGCAGCTTGGGGTTAGCGGAGGATGAGCAGTTCTTC.

Only one count was recorded for this clonotype. The chain couples TRBV12-3 or TRBV12-4 to TRBJ2-7; D call uncertain. V was pared by 5 bases and J by 7 bases, with 15 bases between. The CDR3 spans 13 residues. The DNA of the CDR3 is TGTGCCAGCAGTCCCCCCGCAAGGGAAGAGCAGTACTTC. Its protein is CASSPPAREEQYF.

The J gene is TRBJ2-1, the V gene TRBV20-1; no reliable D call. This CDR3 is built from 12 residues. Germline V gene sequence: CDR1 DFQATT, CDR2 SNEGSKA (reference sequence). V was cut by 8 bases and J by 9 bases, with 17 bases left in between. The CDR3 DNA reads as TGCAGTTCCTCGCCCGCCCGCAGTGAGCAGTTCTTC. Translating gives CSSSPARSEQFF.

The chain has TRBV12-3 or TRBV12-4 and TRBJ2-7; the match to TRBD1 covers 7 bases. The CDR3 totals 15 residues. The J segment lost 2 bases and the V segment lost 3 bases, leaving 7 bases of the junction unmatched. CDR3 sequence: CASSFRQGDTYEQYF. The CDR3 DNA reads as TGTGCCAGCAGTTTCCGGCAGGGGGATACCTACGAGCAGTACTTC.

The chain links TRBV12-3 or TRBV12-4 to TRBJ2-1; TRBD2 matches 15 bases. The CDR3 sequence is 15 residues long. The V gene end was trimmed by 8 bases and the J gene end by 8 bases; junction bases not matched to a gene: 7. CDR3 sequence reads: CASRTSGGVWDEQFF. DNA for the CDR3: TGTGCCAGCCGGACTAGCGGGGGGGTCTGGGATGAGCAGTTCTTC.

This chain links TRBV20-1 with TRBJ2-1; 9 bases are a match to TRBD1. CDR1 DFQATT and CDR2 SNEGSKA come from the germline V gene (reference sequence). Trimming removed 6 bases from V and 5 bases from J; junction bases left unmatched: 8. CDR3 size: 14 residues. CDR3 sequence (DNA): TGCAGTGCCGCTCCGGGACAGGGAAACAATGAGCAGTTCTTC. Encoded protein: CSAAPGQGNNEQFF.

This clonotype was detected only once. The V and J genes are TRBV7-2 and TRBJ2-1; 9 bases match TRBD2. CDR3 length: 17 amino acids. V was clipped by 0 bases and J by 2 bases; unmatched bases: 5. CDR1 is SGHTA and CDR2 is FQGNSA in the germline V gene. As DNA, the CDR3 is TGTGCCAGCAGCTTAGCGCTTGTAGCGGGAGCCTACAATGAGCAGTTCTTC. This sequence encodes CASSLALVAGAYNEQFF.

The V gene is TRBV18, the J gene TRBJ2-5; D uncertain. Germline V gene sequence: CDR1 KGHSH, CDR2 LQKENI. The V gene lost 4 bases and the J gene lost 3 bases, with 15 bases spanning the gap. The CDR3 covers 15 residues. CDR3 coding DNA: TGTGCCAGCTCACGTGGAGCAGGCAGTGAAGAGACCCAGTACTTC. It encodes CASSRGAGSEETQYF.

The rearrangement links TRBV20-1 to TRBJ1-2; perhaps TRBD1 as D (5 bases). Germline loops: CDR1 DFQATT, CDR2 SNEGSKA (reference sequence). The V end was cut by 4 bases, the J end by 3 bases, with 18 bases between. The CDR3 is 15 amino acids. CDR3 DNA sequence: TGCAGTGCTACCCAGGGCAGGGTCGGTGACTATGGCTACACCTTC. Translated, it gives CSATQGRVGDYGYTF.

Written as DNA, the CDR3 is TGTGCCAGCAGCTTAGGCATTTATCAGCCCCAGCATTTT. As protein: CASSLGIYQPQHF. The genes are TRBV7-2 and TRBJ1-5; D not resolved. The length of the CDR3 is 13 residues. Germline V CDR1 and CDR2: SGHTA, FQGNSA. Trimming removed 1 base at V and 5 bases at J, with 6 bases between.

The chain employs TRBV12-3 or TRBV12-4 and TRBJ2-5; no firm D call. V was pared by 4 bases and J by 5 bases, with 11 bases between. The CDR3 consists of 13 residues. The CDR3 region is CASSSRGRETQYF. The CDR3 DNA is TGTGCCAGCAGTTCTCGAGGCAGGGAGACCCAGTACTTC.

The J gene is TRBJ2-1, the V gene TRBV7-3; the match to TRBD1 covers 8 bases. The CDR3 is 15 amino acids. V lost 7 bases to trimming and J lost 1 base; unmatched junction nucleotides: 6. Germline CDR1 reads SGHTA; CDR2 reads FQGTGA. The CDR3 loop is CASTRQGLSYNEQFF. CDR3 sequence (DNA): TGTGCCAGCACCCGACAGGGGCTTTCCTACAATGAGCAGTTCTTC.

V is TRBV27 and J is TRBJ1-5; D is perhaps TRBD1 (6 bases). Germline CDR1 reads MNHEY; CDR2 reads SMNVEV (reference sequence). V lost 4 bases to trimming and J lost 4 bases, with 23 bases between them. The CDR3 loop spans 18 amino acids. The CDR3 spells CASSSRIPTGTNNQPQHF. CDR3 nucleotides: TGTGCCAGCAGTTCGAGAATTCCAACCGGGACAAATAATCAGCCCCAGCATTTT.

The rearrangement uses TRBV30 and TRBJ1-2, with 7 positions matching TRBD1. Trimming at V came to 3 bases and at J to 4 bases, leaving 11 bases not matched to a gene. CDR3 length: 15 residues. Germline assignment: CDR1 GTSNPN and CDR2 SVGIG (reference sequence). In DNA form, the CDR3 reads TGTGCCTGGAGCGATGACAGGGACCTCCCCTATGGCTACACCTTC. Residues: CAWSDDRDLPYGYTF.

CDR3 sequence: CASSEWGSSNYGYTF. The DNA for the CDR3 is TGTGCCAGCAGTGAATGGGGCAGTTCTAACTATGGCTACACCTTC. The chain joins TRBV25-1 to TRBJ1-2; D is possibly TRBD1 (5 bases). The ends were cut back, 1 base at V and 0 bases at J, with 9 bases in the middle. This CDR3 is built from 15 residues. Germline CDR1 and CDR2: MGHDK and SYGVNS.